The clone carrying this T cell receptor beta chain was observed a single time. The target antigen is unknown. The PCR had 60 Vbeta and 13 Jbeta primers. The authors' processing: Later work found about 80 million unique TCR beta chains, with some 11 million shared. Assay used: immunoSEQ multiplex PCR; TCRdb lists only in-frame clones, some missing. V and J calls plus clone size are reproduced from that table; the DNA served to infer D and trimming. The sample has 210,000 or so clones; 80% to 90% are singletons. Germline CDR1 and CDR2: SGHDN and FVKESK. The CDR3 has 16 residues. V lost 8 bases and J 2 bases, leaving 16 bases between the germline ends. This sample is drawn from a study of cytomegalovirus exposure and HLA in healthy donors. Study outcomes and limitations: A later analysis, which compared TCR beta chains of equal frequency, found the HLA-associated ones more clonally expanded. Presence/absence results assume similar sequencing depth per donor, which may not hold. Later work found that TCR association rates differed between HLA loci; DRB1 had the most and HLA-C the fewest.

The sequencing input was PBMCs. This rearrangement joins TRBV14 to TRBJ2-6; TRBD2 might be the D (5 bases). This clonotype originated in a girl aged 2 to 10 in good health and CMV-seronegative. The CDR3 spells CASPRRPYTGANVLTF. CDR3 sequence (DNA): TGTGCCAGCCCCCGGAGGCCATACACTGGGGCCAACGTCCTGACTTTC.